Listed below are T cell receptor beta chains from one sample, sequenced in a study of sequential checkpoint blockade in melanoma. Clones were sequenced by immunoSEQ multiplex PCR, and TCRdb holds only the in-frame ones, with some missing. The sample has 9,500 to 15,000 clones, approximately 83% seen once; the top ten hold 6% to 8.5%. Sequenced here: CD8+ T cells sorted from blood (inferred from file names), sampled from a patient given nivolumab and ipilimumab in sequence. All receptors come from a human donor with melanoma. Both conserved end residues are part of each CDR3. The D gene is left open where the match is weak. Clone size is not always given. Where it is, it says once, few, many or a class for expanded clones.

CDR3aa | CDR3nt | j_gene | d_gene | v_gene | abundance
CAVGQNLYEQYF | TGTGCCGTCGGACAGAACCTCTACGAGCAGTACTTC | TRBJ2-7 | - | TRBV10-3 | -
CSVEGLAGAPYNEQFF | TGCAGCGTTGAAGGTCTAGCGGGGGCCCCCTACAATGAGCAGTTCTTC | TRBJ2-1 | TRBD2 | TRBV29-1 | -
CASSPQTSGRVNEQFF | TGTGCCAGCAGCCCCCAGACTAGCGGGAGGGTCAATGAGCAGTTCTTC | TRBJ2-1 | TRBD2 | TRBV13 | -
CASSQDRSYEQYF | TGTGCCAGCAGCCAAGACAGATCCTACGAGCAGTACTTC | TRBJ2-7 | - | TRBV7-9 | -
CASSQLGTGDYEQYF | TGTGCCAGCAGCCAACTTGGGACAGGGGACTACGAGCAGTACTTC | TRBJ2-7 | TRBD1 | TRBV14 | few
CASAGSEQYF | TGTGCCAGCGCCGGGAGCGAGCAGTACTTC | TRBJ2-7 | - | TRBV2 | -
CASSETGGSSYEQYF | TGTGCCAGCAGCGAGACAGGGGGGAGCTCCTACGAGCAGTACTTC | TRBJ2-7 | TRBD1 | TRBV28 | -
CAISESGTSGSDEQFF | TGTGCCATCAGTGAGTCAGGGACTAGCGGGAGTGATGAGCAGTTCTTC | TRBJ2-1 | TRBD2 | TRBV10-3 | -
CASIDTGSTYEQYF | TGTGCCAGCATCGACACAGGGTCGACCTACGAGCAGTACTTC | TRBJ2-7 | - | TRBV7-8 | few
CASSLSGNYEQYF | TGTGCCAGCAGTTTGTCGGGAAACTACGAGCAGTACTTC | TRBJ2-7 | - | TRBV28 | -
CATSRVAGAEGYTF | TGTGCCACCAGCAGAGTGGCGGGGGCGGAAGGCTACACCTTC | TRBJ1-2 | - | TRBV15 | -
CASSLSPGYTDTQYF | TGTGCCAGCAGTTTATCGCCCGGGTACACAGATACGCAGTATTTT | TRBJ2-3 | - | TRBV27 | -
CASSVVGLVSPNEQFF | TGTGCCAGCAGCGTAGTGGGACTAGTGTCCCCCAATGAGCAGTTCTTC | TRBJ2-1 | TRBD2 | TRBV9 | -
CASREGGGSFDNIQYF | TGTGCCAGCAGAGAGGGAGGCGGGAGTTTCGATAACATTCAGTACTTC | TRBJ2-4 | TRBD2 | TRBV5-5 | -
CASSQVLWGNSYEQYF | TGTGCCAGCAGCCAAGTACTGTGGGGCAATTCTTACGAGCAGTACTTC | TRBJ2-7 | - | TRBV4-2 | -
CASSVLETQYF | TGTGCCAGCAGCGTCCTGGAGACCCAGTACTTC | TRBJ2-5 | - | TRBV11-2 | -
CASSLGGLYGYTF | TGTGCCAGCAGCTTAGGGGGGCTCTATGGCTACACCTTC | TRBJ1-2 | - | TRBV7-9 | -
CASNPGLAGVGPSYEQYF | TGTGCCAGCAATCCGGGACTAGCGGGAGTCGGGCCCTCCTACGAGCAGTACTTC | TRBJ2-7 | TRBD2 | TRBV2 | -
CASSPTSGGTGELFF | TGTGCCAGCAGCCCGACTAGCGGGGGCACCGGGGAGCTGTTTTTT | TRBJ2-2 | TRBD2 | TRBV6-5 | -
CASSWGVVGGASPLHF | TGTGCCAGCAGCTGGGGCGTAGTCGGGGGGGCCTCACCCCTCCACTTT | TRBJ1-6 | - | TRBV5-6 | -
CASSLTGEGYEQYF | TGTGCCAGCAGCTTAACGGGAGAAGGGTACGAGCAGTACTTC | TRBJ2-7 | - | TRBV7-9 | few
CASSLGQGEHQPQHF | TGTGCCAGCAGCCTCGGACAGGGTGAACATCAGCCCCAGCATTTT | TRBJ1-5 | TRBD1 | TRBV7-9 | medium-sized
CASSLAPYQETQYF | TGTGCCAGCAGTTTAGCGCCCTACCAAGAGACCCAGTACTTC | TRBJ2-5 | - | TRBV27 | -
CASRPGQGYYGYTF | TGTGCCAGCAGACCCGGACAGGGATACTATGGCTACACCTTC | TRBJ1-2 | TRBD1 | TRBV2 | once
CASSFFSLDGYTF | TGTGCCAGCAGCTTTTTCTCCCTTGATGGCTACACCTTC | TRBJ1-2 | - | TRBV5-6 | -
CAWRGGRKPPYEQYF | TGTGCCTGGAGGGGAGGACGTAAGCCCCCCTACGAGCAGTACTTC | TRBJ2-7 | - | TRBV30 | -
CASSARGQGDYGYTF | TGTGCCAGCAGCGCCCGGGGACAGGGTGACTATGGCTACACCTTC | TRBJ1-2 | TRBD1 | TRBV13 | -
CSVESLGQGGRGYTF | TGCAGCGTTGAGTCTCTAGGACAGGGGGGGAGAGGCTACACCTTC | TRBJ1-2 | TRBD1 | TRBV29-1 | -
CASSSRDPGQRAGIDTIYF | TGTGCCAGCTCATCCAGAGACCCGGGACAGAGGGCTGGAATAGACACCATATATTTT | TRBJ1-3 | TRBD1 | TRBV18 | large
CSVVGTSSYNEQFF | TGCAGCGTTGTTGGTACAAGCTCCTACAATGAGCAGTTCTTC | TRBJ2-1 | - | TRBV29-1 | -
CASSVGSGLSYEQYF | TGTGCCAGCAGCGTAGGTTCTGGCCTCTCCTACGAGCAGTACTTC | TRBJ2-7 | - | TRBV9 | once
CASGGTGESPLHF | TGTGCCAGTGGCGGGACAGGGGAGTCACCCCTCCACTTT | TRBJ1-6 | TRBD1 | TRBV19 | few
CASGVGTKPYEQYF | TGTGCCAGCGGCGTCGGGACTAAACCCTACGAGCAGTACTTC | TRBJ2-7 | TRBD2 | TRBV27 | -
CASDGTGVLLNYGYTF | TGTGCCAGCGACGGGACAGGGGTGTTGTTGAACTATGGCTACACCTTC | TRBJ1-2 | TRBD1 | TRBV28 | -
CASSLGGLAYF | TGCGCCAGCAGCTTGGGGGGACTAGCATATTTT | TRBJ2-3 | TRBD2 | TRBV5-1 | -
CASIPGSGAEAFF | TGTGCCAGCATTCCAGGGTCTGGCGCTGAAGCTTTCTTT | TRBJ1-1 | - | TRBV6-5 | -
CASSHPWEGRETQYF | TGCGCCAGCAGCCATCCCTGGGAGGGAAGGGAGACCCAGTACTTC | TRBJ2-5 | TRBD2 | TRBV4-1 | -
CASSRTGTGGNQPQHF | TGCGCCAGCAGCCGGACCGGGACAGGGGGCAATCAGCCCCAGCATTTT | TRBJ1-5 | TRBD1 | TRBV4-1 | -
CASSAQTRGLDQPQHF | TGTGCCAGTAGTGCCCAAACGAGGGGGCTCGATCAGCCCCAGCATTTT | TRBJ1-5 | TRBD1 | TRBV19 | -
CASSQGLVVTGELFF | TGTGCCAGCAGCCAGGGACTTGTGGTCACCGGGGAGCTGTTTTTT | TRBJ2-2 | - | TRBV4-2 | -
CASSQGGEQYF | TGTGCCAGCAGCCAAGGGGGCGAGCAGTACTTC | TRBJ2-7 | - | TRBV27 | -
CAGDPGAGNTIYF | TGTGCCGGCGACCCAGGGGCTGGAAACACCATATATTTT | TRBJ1-3 | - | TRBV7-9 | -
CASFGQGIYYEQYF | TGTGCCAGCTTCGGACAGGGGATTTACTACGAGCAGTACTTC | TRBJ2-7 | TRBD1 | TRBV5-5 | -
CASSVTGGILYEQYF | TGTGCCAGCAGCGTTACAGGGGGCATATTATACGAGCAGTACTTC | TRBJ2-7 | TRBD1 | TRBV28 | -
CASSLGQLYEQYF | TGTGCCAGCAGTTTAGGACAGTTATACGAGCAGTACTTC | TRBJ2-7 | - | TRBV28 | -
CASSPPRDSAYEQYF | TGTGCCAGCAGTCCCCCTAGGGACAGCGCCTACGAGCAGTACTTC | TRBJ2-7 | TRBD1 | TRBV28 | -
CAWSPGTGNTEAFF | TGTGCCTGGAGTCCCGGGACAGGGAACACTGAAGCTTTCTTT | TRBJ1-1 | TRBD1 | TRBV30 | once
CASSFVTGNSIDTDTQYF | TGTGCCAGCAGTTTTGTGACAGGGAATAGCATAGACACAGATACGCAGTATTTT | TRBJ2-3 | TRBD1 | TRBV28 | -
CASSIDRQGVLYEQYF | TGTGCCAGTAGTATAGACCGACAGGGCGTTCTCTACGAGCAGTACTTC | TRBJ2-7 | TRBD1 | TRBV19 | -
CASSPNVARGDTQYF | TGTGCCAGCAGTCCAAACGTCGCCCGCGGAGATACGCAGTATTTT | TRBJ2-3 | - | TRBV27 | -
CASSSGLAGGGGLETQYF | TGCGCCAGCAGCTCGGGACTAGCGGGAGGTGGTGGTTTAGAGACCCAGTACTTC | TRBJ2-5 | TRBD2 | TRBV5-1 | once
CASSLAAGLHSYNEQFF | TGTGCCAGCAGCTTAGCGGCGGGACTTCACTCCTACAATGAGCAGTTCTTC | TRBJ2-1 | - | TRBV7-6 | medium-sized
CASSQGGLMNTEAFF | TGCGCCAGCAGCCAAGGTGGACTTATGAACACTGAAGCTTTCTTT | TRBJ1-1 | - | TRBV4-1 | few
CASSLTGGTTSYEQYF | TGTGCCAGCAGCCTGACGGGTGGAACTACCTCCTACGAGCAGTACTTC | TRBJ2-7 | - | TRBV6-6 | -